These 10 T cell receptor beta chains were all obtained from the same sample, sequenced in a study of early T cells in non-severe SARS-CoV-2 infection. TCRdb recomputed calls from the 5' RACE reads with MiXCR, one row per CDR3 protein. The sample yields about 80,000 distinct CDR3 sequences, about 16% seen once. Sequencing was done on a sample of whole blood. Receptors were obtained from an adult who was a healthcare worker with PCR-confirmed SARS-CoV-2 infection or an uninfected control (not recorded which).

This clonotype was recorded many times. The chain joins TRBV6-1 to TRBJ1-5; D gene ambiguous. The germline V and J ends were trimmed by 1 base and 3 bases, with 10 bases remaining between them. Germline values: CDR1 MNHNS, CDR2 SASEGT. This CDR3 spans 15 amino acids. CDR3 nucleotides: TGTGCCAGCAGTGAAGAAAGGGTTCCCAATCAGCCCCAGCATTTT. Protein sequence: CASSEERVPNQPQHF.

V and J are TRBV7-8 and TRBJ1-2; 9 positions agree with TRBD1. Germline assignment: CDR1 SGHVS and CDR2 FQNEAQ. This CDR3 region has 14 residues. V gave up 5 bases and J gave up 6 bases; unmatched junction bases: 7. CDR3 sequence: CASSPTGTGNGYTF. DNA of the CDR3: TGTGCCAGCAGCCCAACCGGGACAGGGAATGGCTACACCTTC.

This clonotype has only a few counts. J is TRBJ2-7 and V is TRBV18, with a weak D call TRBD2 (7 bases). V gave up 2 bases and J gave up 5 bases, with 13 bases separating them. This CDR3 is 14 amino acids long. The V gene's germline CDR1 is KGHSH and CDR2 LQKENI. The CDR3: CASSPSGGRDEQYF. CDR3 DNA: TGTGCCAGCTCACCATCCGGGGGGCGCGACGAGCAGTACTTC.

The rearrangement joins TRBV10-3 to TRBJ1-1, with unresolved D. Germline CDR1 and CDR2: ENHRY and SYGVKD. This CDR3 has 14 residues. V shed 6 bases and J shed 2 bases, with 13 bases lying between them. The CDR3 sequence is CAISNSDTNTEAFF. The CDR3 nucleotides are TGTGCCATCAGCAACTCCGACACAAACACTGAAGCTTTCTTT.

The sample holds many counts of this clonotype. The V and J genes are TRBV11-2 and TRBJ2-1, with D perhaps assigned TRBD1 or TRBD2 (6 bases each). The germline V gene encodes CDR1 SGHAT and CDR2 FQNNGV. The CDR3 has 16 amino acids. V dropped 4 bases and J dropped 2 bases, with 15 bases sitting between them. The DNA for the CDR3 is TGTGCCAGCAGCTCCCTTGGGGGGCTGGCCTACAATGAGCAGTTCTTC. Its protein is CASSSLGGLAYNEQFF. Combining the CDR3 with reference TRBV11-2 and TRBJ2-1 gives the whole variable domain EAGVAQSPRYKIIEKRQSVAFWCNPISGHATLYWYQQILGQGPKLLIQFQNNGVVDDSQLPKDRFSAERLKGVDSTLKIQPAKLEDSAVYLCASSSLGGLAYNEQFFGPGTRLTVL.

This chain's CDR3 is CSADRERAGELFF. In DNA form, the CDR3 reads TGCAGTGCTGACAGGGAAAGGGCCGGGGAGCTGTTTTTT. The chain combines TRBV20-1 with TRBJ2-2, with TRBD1 matching 7 bases. V lost 5 bases and J lost 6; bases outside the gene matches: 6. There are 13 residues in the CDR3. Germline V gene sequence: CDR1 DFQATT, CDR2 SNEGSKA (reference sequence).

The chain recombines TRBV5-1 with TRBJ2-3, with 8 bases lining up with TRBD2. CDR1 is SGHRS and CDR2 is YFSETQ in the germline V gene. Trimming took 4 bases from V and 2 from J; bases not matched to a gene: 15. The CDR3 is 18 residues long. As DNA, the CDR3 is TGCGCCAGCAGCGCGGGTCGGGCGGGAGCGGGGGCCACAGATACGCAGTATTTT. Amino acid sequence: CASSAGRAGAGATDTQYF.

The chain is built from TRBV12-3 or TRBV12-4 and TRBJ2-3, with 8 bases that match TRBD2. V trimming: 3 bases; J trimming: 0 bases; junction bases outside the gene matches: 5. CDR3 length equals 16 residues. CDR3 nucleotide sequence: TGTGCCAGCAGTTTGCCCCGGGGGGGGAGCACAGATACGCAGTATTTT. Translated: CASSLPRGGSTDTQYF.

V is TRBV7-6 and J is TRBJ2-7; D may be TRBD2 (6 bases). Trimming removed 5 bases from V and 3 bases from J, with 14 bases in between. CDR1 is SGHVS, CDR2 FNYEAQ, per germline. The CDR3 loop spans 14 amino acids. The CDR3 here is CASSPGTANYEQYF. The CDR3 nucleotides are TGTGCCAGCAGCCCCGGGACTGCCAACTACGAGCAGTACTTC.

V usage is TRBV12-3 or TRBV12-4 and J usage is TRBJ1-3; D gene unclear. Trimming stripped 3 bases from V and 8 bases from J, with 8 bases between. The CDR3 is made up of 12 amino acids. CDR3 amino acids: CASSFQLDTIYF. The CDR3 DNA sequence: TGTGCCAGCAGTTTCCAGCTTGACACCATATATTTT.